The 8 T cell receptor beta chains given below trace back to one sample, sequenced in a study of blood T cell repertoires in COVID-19. Method: immunoSEQ multiplex PCR; TCRdb's copy keeps in-frame clones and lacks some. The table includes tens of thousands of clones, approximately 80% detected once. The sequencing input was peripheral blood. All receptors derive from a man at least 80 years old with acute or convalescent COVID-19.

This chain uses TRBV24-1 with TRBJ2-2; D gene uncertain. This CDR3 region has 15 residues. From germline, CDR1 is KGHDR and CDR2 SFDVKD. The V end lost 5 bases, the J end lost 1 base, and 10 bases lay between the germline ends. This CDR3 is CATSAGKRNTGELFF. The DNA of the CDR3 is TGTGCCACCAGTGCAGGAAAGAGGAACACCGGGGAGCTGTTTTTT.

The chain joins TRBV20-1 to TRBJ1-1; D perhaps matches TRBD1 (5 bases). Germline loops: CDR1 DFQATT, CDR2 SNEGSKA (reference sequence). Deletions cut 3 bases from V and 4 bases from J, with 15 bases between. This CDR3 spans 14 amino acids. DNA of the CDR3: TGCAGTGCTAGTCCGGACACAGTCCCCACTGAAGCTTTCTTT. Amino acids: CSASPDTVPTEAFF.

The chain has TRBV29-1 and TRBJ2-1; 12 positions match TRBD1. The V and J ends lost 7 bases and 3 bases, in that order; junction bases with no gene match: 4. The CDR3 extends over 14 amino acids. Germline CDR1 reads SQVTM; CDR2 reads ANQGSEA. CDR3 protein: CSDGTGGIYNEQFF. As DNA, the CDR3 is TGCAGCGACGGGACAGGGGGCATCTACAATGAGCAGTTCTTC.

The V call is TRBV4-3, the J call TRBJ2-1; D is perhaps TRBD2 (6 bases). This CDR3 has 15 residues. The V gene's germline CDR1 is LGHNA and CDR2 YSLEER. The V end lost 1 base, the J end lost 4 bases, and 11 bases lay between the germline ends. The CDR3 loop reads CASSQGRGGYNEQFF. The CDR3 DNA follows: TGCGCCAGCAGCCAAGGGAGGGGAGGATACAATGAGCAGTTCTTC.

The chain uses TRBV24-1 and TRBJ2-1; 9 nucleotides line up with TRBD1. Germline V lookup: CDR1 KGHDR, CDR2 SFDVKD. J was trimmed by 10 bases and V by 1 base; bases with no gene match: 4. The CDR3 spans 14 residues. The CDR3 bases are TGTGCCACCAGTGATTTTGGGACAGGGAAGGAGCAGTTCTTC. This codes for CATSDFGTGKEQFF.

V usage is TRBV6-5 and J usage is TRBJ1-1, with D perhaps TRBD1 (6 bases). From germline, CDR1 is MNHEY and CDR2 SVGAGI. Trimming took 3 bases from V and 5 from J, leaving 13 bases between them. The CDR3 has 14 amino acids. The CDR3 DNA is TGTGCCAGCAGTTATGGGACATCAGGGACTGAAGCTTTCTTT. Its protein product is CASSYGTSGTEAFF.

V usage is TRBV2 and J usage is TRBJ2-5, with D tentatively TRBD1 (5 bases). CDR1 SNHLY and CDR2 FYNNEI come from the germline V gene. The V end was cut by 4 bases, the J end by 5 bases, with 17 bases between. The CDR3 runs to 15 residues. Written as DNA, the CDR3 is TGTGCCAGCAGTGGGGGCGTTCCGTTTGGGGAGACCCAGTACTTC. Translation gives CASSGGVPFGETQYF.

As concerns this clone: The sample contains more than one DNA sequence encoding this CDR3. The V and J genes are TRBV3-1 (or the pseudogene TRBV3-2) and TRBJ1-2; D is unresolved. The CDR3 has 13 amino acids. V shed 0 bases and J shed 4 bases, with 6 bases lying between them. In germline, CDR1 is LGHDT, CDR2 YNNKEL (reference sequence). The CDR3 DNA reads TGTGCCAGCAGCCAAGATCGAGCCTATGGCTACACCTTC. It codes for CASSQDRAYGYTF.